This is a list of T cell receptor beta chains from one sample in a study of blood T cells in healthy people across ages. Via MiXCR, TCRdb re-called the 5' RACE reads, giving one row per CDR3 protein. Among over 700,000 distinct CDR3 sequences listed, approximately 55% were seen once. The sequenced material came from blood. The source is an elderly man in good health. CDR3s include the opening cysteine and the closing phenylalanine or tryptophan. A D gene is named only where the DNA matches it firmly. The size of a clone is reported for some rows only, either as once, few or many, or as a class for expanded clones.

j_gene: TRBJ1-4
d_gene: .
v_gene: TRBV7-2
abundance: .
CDR3nt: TGTGCCAGCAGCCGGGCAGGACAGTCTAATGAAAAACTGTTTTTT
CDR3aa: CASSRAGQSNEKLFF

j_gene: TRBJ1-5
d_gene: .
v_gene: TRBV12-3/TRBV12-4
abundance: .
CDR3nt: TGTGCCAGCAGTTTCAGACCTAGCAATCAGCCCCAGCATTTT
CDR3aa: CASSFRPSNQPQHF

j_gene: TRBJ1-5
d_gene: .
v_gene: TRBV25-1
abundance: .
CDR3nt: TGTGCCAGCAGTGAATGGGGGGATAACAATCAGCCCCAGCATTTT
CDR3aa: CASSEWGDNNQPQHF

j_gene: TRBJ2-1
d_gene: TRBD1
v_gene: TRBV9
abundance: once
CDR3nt: TGTGCCAGCAGCGTAGCTGTAGGGGGCCGGGAGCAGTTCTTC
CDR3aa: CASSVAVGGREQFF

j_gene: TRBJ1-1
d_gene: .
v_gene: TRBV6-1
abundance: .
CDR3nt: TGTGCCAGCAGTGAAGGGACAAGGGCTGAAGCTTTCTTT
CDR3aa: CASSEGTRAEAFF

j_gene: TRBJ1-2
d_gene: .
v_gene: TRBV19
abundance: .
CDR3nt: TGTGCCAGTAGTACAGGACAGACTACTAACTATGGCTACACCTTC
CDR3aa: CASSTGQTTNYGYTF

j_gene: TRBJ2-3
d_gene: .
v_gene: TRBV29-1
abundance: .
CDR3nt: TGCAGCGTTGAAGATCGGCGGCGGTACACAGATACGCGGTATTTT
CDR3aa: CSVEDRRRYTDTRYF

j_gene: TRBJ2-3
d_gene: TRBD2
v_gene: TRBV9
abundance: .
CDR3nt: TGTGCCAGCAGCCACCTTCGCGGGAGGGGGGGTAGCACAGATACGCAGTATTTT
CDR3aa: CASSHLRGRGGSTDTQYF

j_gene: TRBJ2-5
d_gene: .
v_gene: TRBV15
abundance: few
CDR3nt: TGTGCCACCAGCAGAGATAATCCCCCAAGCGGCCAAGCGACCCAGTACTTC
CDR3aa: CATSRDNPPSGQATQYF

j_gene: TRBJ2-7
d_gene: .
v_gene: TRBV2
abundance: few
CDR3nt: TGTGCCTCGCGTCCAGGCACCTCCTACGAGCAGTACTTC
CDR3aa: CASRPGTSYEQYF

j_gene: TRBJ2-1
d_gene: .
v_gene: TRBV11-1
abundance: .
CDR3nt: TGTGCCAGCAGCCCCCAGCCGGTTGAGCAGTTCTTC
CDR3aa: CASSPQPVEQFF

j_gene: TRBJ1-2
d_gene: .
v_gene: TRBV6-2/TRBV6-3
abundance: few
CDR3nt: TGTGCCAGCAGTGCCCCAGGTGACTATGGCTACACCTTC
CDR3aa: CASSAPGDYGYTF

j_gene: TRBJ2-5
d_gene: .
v_gene: TRBV5-1
abundance: .
CDR3nt: TGCGCCAGCAGCACGCGAGGGTCGGAGACCCAGTACTTC
CDR3aa: CASSTRGSETQYF

j_gene: TRBJ1-1
d_gene: .
v_gene: TRBV29-1
abundance: .
CDR3nt: TGCAGCGTTTGGGATAGGGTACGTGAAGCTTTCTTT
CDR3aa: CSVWDRVREAFF

j_gene: TRBJ2-7
d_gene: TRBD2
v_gene: TRBV27
abundance: once
CDR3nt: TGTGCCAGCAGATCGGGACTAGGGACCTACGAGCAGTACTTC
CDR3aa: CASRSGLGTYEQYF

j_gene: TRBJ1-1
d_gene: .
v_gene: TRBV6-1
abundance: .
CDR3nt: TGTGCCAGCAGTGGAAAACACGTGAACACTGAAGCTTTCTTT
CDR3aa: CASSGKHVNTEAFF